The 27 T cell receptor beta chains below were found in one sample sequenced in a study of OX40 agonist ivuxolimab in advanced cancers. Using immunoSEQ multiplex PCR, the repertoire was profiled, and TCRdb retains in-frame clones only, with some absent. The table includes 27,000 or so clones, around 86% detected once. The sequencing here drew on CD4+ or CD8+ T cells sorted from blood, taken in a trial of the OX40 agonist ivuxolimab. The receptors derive from an adult with an advanced solid tumor such as melanoma, head and neck, liver or kidney cancer.

Comments on this clone: In the same sample, other DNA sequences code for this CDR3. The V and J genes are TRBV6-5 and TRBJ2-7, with 8 bases fitting TRBD1. V dropped 0 bases and J dropped 4; count of bases not matched to a gene: 2. This CDR3 has 14 amino acids. CDR1 is MNHEY, CDR2 SVGAGI, per germline. The CDR3 loop reads CASSYSGQGYEQYF. In DNA, the CDR3 is TGTGCCAGCAGTTACTCCGGACAGGGTTACGAGCAGTACTTC.

About this clone: One end of the junction varies from germline; a read error may be responsible. This chain uses TRBV7-6 with TRBJ2-7, with 8 bases lining up with TRBD1. This CDR3 region has 14 residues. CDR1 and CDR2 (germline): SGHVS, FNYEAQ. This CDR3 is CASSLGQGSYKQYF. The CDR3 DNA sequence: TGTGCCAGCAGCTTAGGACAGGGGTCCTACAAGCAGTACTTC.

A word on this clone: The same CDR3 also results from other DNA sequences found in this sample. The V call is TRBV4-1, the J call TRBJ2-1; 7 bases match TRBD2. V trimming: 4 bases; J trimming: 4 bases; junction bases outside the gene matches: 7. Germline CDR1 reads MGHRA; CDR2 reads YSYEKL. CDR3 length equals 15 residues. The CDR3 nucleotides are TGCGCCAGCAGCCCCCGGCTAGCGGATTACAATGAGCAGTTCTTC. The encoded protein is CASSPRLADYNEQFF.

The chain uses TRBV4-1 and TRBJ2-5, with D uncertain. Trimming shortened V by 4 bases and J by 5 bases, and 14 bases separated the two germline ends. This CDR3 comprises 14 residues. Looked up from germline, CDR1 is MGHRA and CDR2 is YSYEKL. Written as DNA, the CDR3 is TGCGCCAGCAGCCTCGCACCCCTTGGGGAGACCCAGTACTTC. The encoded protein is CASSLAPLGETQYF.

The chain carries TRBV2 and TRBJ2-5, with a weak D call TRBD1 (6 bases). There are 14 residues in the CDR3. Trimming shortened V by 6 bases and J by 0 bases, and 11 bases separated the two germline ends. From germline, CDR1 is SNHLY and CDR2 FYNNEI. In DNA form, the CDR3 reads TGTGCCAGCAGATACACAGGGCACCAAGAGACCCAGTACTTC. Translation gives CASRYTGHQETQYF.

The V gene is TRBV2, the J gene TRBJ1-5; D is perhaps TRBD1 (5 bases). V was clipped by 2 bases and J by 6 bases, with 8 bases between them. Per germline, CDR1 SNHLY and CDR2 FYNNEI. There are 13 residues in the CDR3. CDR3 coding DNA: TGTGCCAGCAGTGAATGGGGGATTCAGCCCCAGCATTTT. Amino acids: CASSEWGIQPQHF.

This rearrangement joins TRBV18 to TRBJ2-1; D not resolved. Trimming pared 3 bases from V and 6 bases from J, leaving 15 bases between. Germline loops: CDR1 KGHSH, CDR2 LQKENI. The CDR3 length is 15 residues. CDR3 region: CASSPPVASSNEQFF. The CDR3 DNA sequence: TGTGCCAGCTCACCCCCAGTTGCTAGTTCCAATGAGCAGTTCTTC.

The chain is built from TRBV7-8 and TRBJ2-7, with TRBD1 matching over 7 bases. This CDR3 has 14 residues. Germline V gives CDR1 SGHVS, CDR2 FQNEAQ. V shed 5 bases, J shed 5 bases, and the junction held 9 bases outside the gene matches. CDR3 coding DNA: TGTGCCAGCAGCCTGGACAGGAATGAACACGAGCAGTACTTC. Its translation: CASSLDRNEHEQYF.

This clone is a singleton in its sample. The chain is built from TRBV18 and TRBJ2-3, with D hard to call. The V and J ends lost 0 bases and 2 bases respectively, with 3 bases between them. Germline V gene sequence: CDR1 KGHSH, CDR2 LQKENI. There are 13 residues in the CDR3. The CDR3 DNA reads as TGTGCCAGCTCACCACCGGCCACAGATACGCAGTATTTT. Translation: CASSPPATDTQYF. The full variable domain, with the rest looked up from reference TRBV18 and TRBJ2-3, is NAGVMQNPRHLVRRRGQEARLRCSPMKGHSHVYWYRQLPEEGLKFMVYLQKENIIDESGMPKERFSAEFPKEGPSILRIQQVVRGDSAAYFCASSPPATDTQYFGPGTRLTVL.

The CDR3 DNA follows: TGTGCCAGTAGGACGGGGGGGGAAAAACTGTTTTTT. Translation gives CASRTGGEKLFF. This sequence joins TRBV19 and TRBJ1-4, with D possibly matching TRBD1 (5 bases). CDR1 and CDR2 from the germline V gene are LNHDA and SQIVND (reference sequence). The germline V and J ends were trimmed by 6 bases and 8 bases, with 10 bases remaining between them. The CDR3 runs 12 residues.

The rearrangement joins TRBV5-1 to TRBJ2-7, with a possible D match to TRBD1 (6 bases). This CDR3 region has 19 residues. Deletions cut 0 bases from V and 5 bases from J, with 27 bases between. Germline CDR1 SGHRS, CDR2 YFSETQ. CDR3 nucleotide sequence: TGCGCCAGCAGCTTGGAAGTATATTTAGGGACACAGCCTTTCAACGAGCAGTACTTC. Protein: CASSLEVYLGTQPFNEQYF.

This clone was picked up one time. The chain has TRBV4-1 and TRBJ1-5; a weak D match, TRBD1 (6 bases). The CDR3 is 15 amino acids. Deletions cut 0 bases from V and 7 bases from J, with 13 bases between. The germline gives CDR1 MGHRA, CDR2 YSYEKL. CDR3 sequence reads: CASSQDRGGRQPQHF. In nucleotides, the CDR3 is TGCGCCAGCAGCCAAGATAGAGGGGGTAGACAGCCCCAGCATTTT.

The chain joins TRBV5-8 to TRBJ2-7; D not certain. The CDR3 is made up of 12 amino acids. The V end lost 0 bases, the J end lost 3 bases, and 4 bases lay between the germline ends. Germline lookup yields CDR1 SGHTS and CDR2 YDEGEE. The CDR3 sequence is CASSLDIYEQYF. In DNA, the CDR3 is TGTGCCAGCAGCTTGGACATCTACGAGCAGTACTTC.

This chain uses TRBV11-3 with TRBJ2-1; D remains ambiguous. This CDR3 contains 14 residues. V was trimmed by 5 bases and J by 4 bases, leaving 12 bases between them. The germline V gene encodes CDR1 SGHNT and CDR2 YENEEA. The chain's CDR3 is CASSGPRSYNEQFF. CDR3 in DNA: TGTGCCAGCAGCGGACCCCGGAGTTACAATGAGCAGTTCTTC. Variable domain in full (rest from reference TRBV11-3 and TRBJ2-1): EAGVVQSPRYKIIEKKQPVAFWCNPISGHNTLYWYLQNLGQGPELLIRYENEEAVDDSQLPKDRFSAERLKGVDSTLKIQPAELGDSAVYLCASSGPRSYNEQFFGPGTRLTVL.

This clone was observed a single time. The chain couples TRBV19 to TRBJ2-3; D is ambiguous. Germline-derived CDR1 and CDR2 are LNHDA and SQIVND (reference sequence). Trimming removed 1 base from V and 2 bases from J, with 1 base in between. The CDR3 is made up of 12 amino acids. The CDR3 here is CASSIATDTQYF. In nucleotides, the CDR3 is TGTGCCAGTAGTATAGCCACAGATACGCAGTATTTT.

The chain employs TRBV13 and TRBJ2-3; 10 positions match TRBD1. Germline V gene data show CDR1 as PRHDT and CDR2 as FYEKMQ (reference sequence). This CDR3 comprises 15 residues. V dropped 3 bases and J dropped 3; count of bases not matched to a gene: 3. The CDR3 bases are TGTGCCAGCAGCTTTCGGGACAGGGGTACAGATACGCAGTATTTT. Translated, it gives CASSFRDRGTDTQYF.

V and J are TRBV10-3 and TRBJ1-1, with D maybe TRBD1 (5 bases). Germline lookup yields CDR1 ENHRY and CDR2 SYGVKD. V was shortened by 3 bases and J by 5 bases, with 7 bases between the two germline ends. The CDR3 loop spans 12 amino acids. This CDR3 reads CAISDGGTEAFF. The CDR3, as DNA: TGTGCCATCAGTGATGGGGGGACTGAAGCTTTCTTT.

DNA for the CDR3: TGTGCCAGCAGTTTATCGGTGGGACAGCCTTTCTACGAGCAGTACTTC. Translating gives CASSLSVGQPFYEQYF. This chain uses TRBV27 with TRBJ2-7, with 7 bases matching TRBD1. The CDR3 runs 16 residues. J was trimmed by 3 bases and V by 0 bases; bases with no gene match: 8. From germline, CDR1 is MNHEY and CDR2 SMNVEV (reference sequence).

Here the CDR3 reads CASSDTASWETQYF. As DNA, the CDR3 is TGTGCCAGCAGTGATACCGCTAGCTGGGAGACCCAGTACTTC. V and J are TRBV2 and TRBJ2-5, with D tentatively TRBD2 (5 bases). V shed 3 bases and J shed 5 bases, with 13 bases lying between them. The CDR3 is made up of 14 amino acids. The germline V gene encodes CDR1 SNHLY and CDR2 FYNNEI.

V usage is TRBV27 and J usage is TRBJ2-7; no reliable D call. The CDR3 runs to 10 residues. The germline gives CDR1 MNHEY, CDR2 SMNVEV (reference sequence). Trimming stripped 6 bases from V and 2 bases from J, with 2 bases between. This CDR3 is CASRAYEQYF. The DNA for the CDR3 is TGTGCCAGCAGGGCCTACGAGCAGTACTTC.

The chain combines TRBV4-1 with TRBJ2-3, with D perhaps matching TRBD2 (6 bases). Per germline, CDR1 MGHRA and CDR2 YSYEKL. V was cut by 0 bases and J by 0 bases, with 10 bases left in between. This CDR3 contains 16 residues. CDR3 amino acids: CASSQEIAASTDTQYF. The CDR3 DNA reads TGCGCCAGCAGCCAAGAAATAGCGGCTAGCACAGATACGCAGTATTTT.

The V gene is TRBV11-1, the J gene TRBJ2-7; unclear D gene. With 5 bases removed from V and 0 bases from J, the gap between germline ends came to 2 bases. The CDR3 consists of 11 residues. CDR1 is SGHAT and CDR2 is FQDESV in the germline V gene (reference sequence). CDR3 nucleotides: TGTGCCAGCAGCCACTCCTACGAGCAGTACTTC. Translated, it gives CASSHSYEQYF. Drawing the rest from reference TRBV11-1 and TRBJ2-7, the complete variable domain is EAEVAQSPRYKITEKSQAVAFWCDPISGHATLYWYRQILGQGPELLVQFQDESVVDDSQLPKDRFSAERLKGVDSTLKIQPAELGDSAMYLCASSHSYEQYFGPGTRLTVT.

This clone was seen once. This chain connects TRBV28 to TRBJ2-1; TRBD2 aligns across 7 bases. With 3 bases clipped from V and 9 bases from J, the junction kept 8 bases outside the gene matches. The CDR3 is 14 residues long. Per germline, CDR1 MDHEN and CDR2 SYDVKM. CDR3 protein: CASSFGLTGGEQFF. As DNA, the CDR3 is TGTGCCAGCAGTTTCGGCCTCACGGGGGGTGAGCAGTTCTTC.

V gene TRBV6-1 combines with J gene TRBJ2-1, with D possibly matching TRBD2 (5 bases). The CDR3 has 13 amino acids. Trimming took 6 bases from V and 4 from J, leaving 10 bases between them. Germline V gene lookup returns CDR1 MNHNS and CDR2 SASEGT. CDR3 loop: CASREDVYNEQFF. In nucleotides, the CDR3 is TGTGCCAGCAGGGAGGACGTATACAATGAGCAGTTCTTC.

The chain uses TRBV5-1 and TRBJ1-1; tentative D call: TRBD1 (6 bases). The germline V gene encodes CDR1 SGHRS and CDR2 YFSETQ. V lost 5 bases, J lost 5 bases, and 16 bases lay in between. This CDR3 spans 14 amino acids. The CDR3 loop is CASRISGGGTEAFF. The DNA for the CDR3 is TGCGCCAGCAGGATCTCGGGGGGCGGGACTGAAGCTTTCTTT.

The rearrangement joins TRBV28 to TRBJ2-7, with D unresolved. The germline V gene encodes CDR1 MDHEN and CDR2 SYDVKM. V was trimmed by 4 bases and J by 3 bases, leaving 7 bases between them. This CDR3 spans 12 amino acids. CDR3 sequence reads: CASSWYSYEQYF. The CDR3 DNA sequence: TGTGCCAGCAGTTGGTACAGCTACGAGCAGTACTTC.

The chain is built from TRBV7-8 and TRBJ2-1, with 14 bases aligning to TRBD2. Per the germline V gene, CDR1 is SGHVS and CDR2 is FQNEAQ. This CDR3 is built from 17 residues. After removal of 5 bases from V and 2 bases from J, the junction contained 5 bases not matched to a gene. CDR3 protein: CASSPGLAGGTYNEQFF. CDR3 in DNA: TGTGCCAGCAGCCCCGGACTAGCGGGAGGCACCTACAATGAGCAGTTCTTC.